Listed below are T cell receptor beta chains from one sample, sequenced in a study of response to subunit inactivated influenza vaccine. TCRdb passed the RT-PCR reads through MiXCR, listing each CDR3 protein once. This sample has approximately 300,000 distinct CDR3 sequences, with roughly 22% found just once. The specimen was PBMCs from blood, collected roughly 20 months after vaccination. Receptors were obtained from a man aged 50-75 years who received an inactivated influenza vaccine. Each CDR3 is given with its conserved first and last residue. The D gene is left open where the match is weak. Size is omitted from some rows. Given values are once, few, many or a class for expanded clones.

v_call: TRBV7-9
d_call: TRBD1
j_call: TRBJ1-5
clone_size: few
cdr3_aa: CASSLGTGDQQPQHF
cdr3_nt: TGTGCCAGCAGCTTAGGGACAGGGGATCAACAGCCCCAGCATTTT

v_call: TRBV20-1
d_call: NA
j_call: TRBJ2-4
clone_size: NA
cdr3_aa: CSARGLQGGNIQYF
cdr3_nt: TGCAGTGCTAGAGGTTTACAGGGCGGGAACATTCAGTACTTC

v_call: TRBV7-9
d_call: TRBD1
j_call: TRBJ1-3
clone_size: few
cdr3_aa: CASNPTRTGSGNTIYF
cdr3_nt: TGTGCCAGCAACCCCACCCGGACAGGCTCTGGAAACACCATATATTTT

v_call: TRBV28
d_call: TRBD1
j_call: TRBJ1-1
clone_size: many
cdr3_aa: CASSWDRSVGGTEAFF
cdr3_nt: TGTGCCAGCAGTTGGGACAGGTCGGTGGGGGGCACTGAAGCTTTCTTT

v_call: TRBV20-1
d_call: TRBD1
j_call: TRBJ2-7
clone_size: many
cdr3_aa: CSANTGDPPNEQYF
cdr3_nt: TGCAGTGCAAATACAGGGGATCCTCCTAACGAGCAGTACTTC

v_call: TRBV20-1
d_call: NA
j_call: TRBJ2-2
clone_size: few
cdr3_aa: CSARDIGNTGELFF
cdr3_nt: TGCAGTGCTAGAGATATCGGGAACACCGGGGAGCTGTTTTTT

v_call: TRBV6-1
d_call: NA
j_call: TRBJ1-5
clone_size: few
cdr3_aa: CASTLGGVNQPQHF
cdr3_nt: TGTGCCAGCACTCTGGGGGGGGTGAATCAGCCCCAGCATTTT

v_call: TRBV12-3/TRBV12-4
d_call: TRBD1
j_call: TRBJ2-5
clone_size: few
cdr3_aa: CASSYRRGQGQETQYF
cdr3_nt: TGTGCCAGCAGTTACAGAAGAGGACAGGGTCAAGAGACCCAGTACTTC

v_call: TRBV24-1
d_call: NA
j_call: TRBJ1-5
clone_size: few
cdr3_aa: CAKIQTGNQPQHF
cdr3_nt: TGTGCCAAAATCCAAACGGGAAATCAGCCCCAGCATTTT

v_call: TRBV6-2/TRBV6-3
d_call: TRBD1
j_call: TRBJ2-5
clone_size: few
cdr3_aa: CASSYSRTGRETQYF
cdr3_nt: TGTGCCAGCAGTTACTCCCGGACAGGAAGGGAGACCCAGTACTTC

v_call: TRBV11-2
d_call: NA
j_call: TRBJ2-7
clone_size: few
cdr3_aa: CASSYGGTSYEQYF
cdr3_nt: TGTGCCAGCAGCTACGGCGGGACTTCCTACGAGCAGTACTTC

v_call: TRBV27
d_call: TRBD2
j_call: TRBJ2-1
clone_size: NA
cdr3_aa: CASSLVSGTYNEQFF
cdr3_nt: TGTGCCAGCAGTTTGGTTAGCGGGACCTACAATGAGCAGTTCTTC

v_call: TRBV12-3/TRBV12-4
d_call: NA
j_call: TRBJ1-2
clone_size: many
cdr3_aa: CASSDIGVIYGYTF
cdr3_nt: TGTGCCAGCAGTGATATAGGGGTTATCTATGGCTACACCTTC

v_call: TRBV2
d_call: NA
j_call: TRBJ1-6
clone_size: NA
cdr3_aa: CASSEVSSPSPLHF
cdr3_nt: TGTGCCAGCAGTGAGGTTAGCAGCCCTTCACCCCTCCACTTT

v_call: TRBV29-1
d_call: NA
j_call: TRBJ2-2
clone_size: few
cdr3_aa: CSVEGTPNTGELFF
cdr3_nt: TGCAGCGTTGAGGGGACACCGAACACCGGGGAGCTGTTTTTT

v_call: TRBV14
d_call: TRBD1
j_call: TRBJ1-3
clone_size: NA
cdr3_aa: CASSQPGQGSTIYF
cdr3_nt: TGTGCCAGCAGCCAACCGGGACAGGGGAGCACCATATATTTT

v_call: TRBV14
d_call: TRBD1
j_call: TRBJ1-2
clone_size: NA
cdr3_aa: CASSRFRDSNYGYTF
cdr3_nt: TGTGCCAGCAGCCGTTTTAGGGACAGCAACTATGGCTACACCTTC